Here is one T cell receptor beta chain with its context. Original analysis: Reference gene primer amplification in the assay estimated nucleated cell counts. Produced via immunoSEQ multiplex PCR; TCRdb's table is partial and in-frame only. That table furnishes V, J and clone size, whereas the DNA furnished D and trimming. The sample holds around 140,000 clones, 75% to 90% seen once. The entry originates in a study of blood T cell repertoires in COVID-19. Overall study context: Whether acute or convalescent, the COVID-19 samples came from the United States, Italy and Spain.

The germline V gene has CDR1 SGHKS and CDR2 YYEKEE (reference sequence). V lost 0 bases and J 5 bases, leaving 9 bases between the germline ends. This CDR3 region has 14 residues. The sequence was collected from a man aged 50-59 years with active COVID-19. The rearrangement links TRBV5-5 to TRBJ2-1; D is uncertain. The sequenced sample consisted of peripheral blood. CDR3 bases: TGTGCCAGCAGCTTGGGTACTGTGGACAATGAGCAGTTCTTC. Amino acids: CASSLGTVDNEQFF.